What follows are 15 T cell receptor beta chains derived from one specimen sequenced in a study of blood T cell repertoires in COVID-19. Here immunoSEQ multiplex PCR was the method, and the copy in TCRdb shows in-frame clones only, minus some. The table has 110,000 to 150,000 clones, approximately 87% seen once. The sequencing input was peripheral blood. These receptors originate from a woman between 40 and 55 years old with acute or convalescent COVID-19.

This clone was found many times. The chain couples TRBV27 to TRBJ1-2; TRBD1 is a possible D gene (6 bases). Germline V gene data show CDR1 as MNHEY and CDR2 as SMNVEV (reference sequence). This CDR3 region has 14 residues. Trimming pared 6 bases from V and 3 bases from J, leaving 14 bases between. The DNA of the CDR3 is TGTGCCAGCAGGAAAGGGGGGGGAGACTATGGCTACACCTTC. It specifies CASRKGGGDYGYTF.

The chain couples TRBV24-1 to TRBJ2-1; 9 nucleotides match TRBD1. Looked up from germline, CDR1 is KGHDR and CDR2 is SFDVKD. The CDR3 runs 16 residues. The trim removed 7 bases at V and 5 bases at J, leaving 11 bases unmatched. This CDR3 reads CATSPPPGQGNNEQFF. CDR3 in DNA: TGTGCCACCAGCCCTCCTCCGGGACAGGGAAACAATGAGCAGTTCTTC.

The chain couples TRBV5-4 to TRBJ1-3; possible D gene TRBD1, 5 bases. The CDR3 extends over 13 amino acids. The V end lost 7 bases, the J end lost 4 bases, and 12 bases lay between the germline ends. Germline V gene sequence: CDR1 SGHNT, CDR2 YYREEE (reference sequence). CDR3 region: CASSRDSGNTIYF. The CDR3 DNA is TGTGCCAGCTCACGTGACAGCGGAAACACCATATATTTT.

The J gene is TRBJ1-1, the V gene TRBV6-4; no firm D call. CDR1 is MRHNA, CDR2 SNTAGT, per germline. The CDR3 totals 13 residues. The V end was cut by 6 bases, the J end by 0 bases, with 8 bases between. The CDR3 is CASRREMNTEAFF. CDR3 DNA: TGTGCCAGCAGGCGAGAGATGAACACTGAAGCTTTCTTT.

The chain has TRBV19 and TRBJ1-4; D remains ambiguous. Trimming cost V 5 bases and J 4 bases, with 14 bases left between them. The CDR3 contains 15 residues. The V gene's germline CDR1 is LNHDA and CDR2 SQIVND (reference sequence). CDR3 sequence (DNA): TGTGCCAGTAGTCCTCGGCCGGGGTTTAATGAAAAACTGTTTTTT. Its translation is CASSPRPGFNEKLFF.

This clone appeared a single time. The V gene is TRBV15, the J gene TRBJ1-1; D is uncertain. Germline V CDR1 and CDR2: LNHNV, YYDKDF (reference sequence). The CDR3 runs to 13 residues. V was pared by 1 base and J by 4 bases, with 7 bases between. CDR3 amino acids: CATSRVIGTEAFF. In DNA form, the CDR3 reads TGTGCCACCAGCAGAGTTATCGGCACTGAAGCTTTCTTT.

Points on this clone: Other DNA sequences in this sample translate to the same CDR3. The J gene is TRBJ2-2, the V gene TRBV27, with 7 bases matching TRBD2. The CDR3 is 16 residues long. Germline V lookup: CDR1 MNHEY, CDR2 SMNVEV (reference sequence). The V and J ends lost 1 base and 1 base, in that order; junction bases with no gene match: 3. In DNA form, the CDR3 reads TGTGCCAGCAGTTTATATCCGGGAGGGAACACCGGGGAGCTGTTTTTT. This gives the protein CASSLYPGGNTGELFF.

The chain links TRBV10-3 to TRBJ2-1; D unresolved. The CDR3 totals 13 residues. Germline V CDR1 and CDR2: ENHRY, SYGVKD. Trimming took 8 bases from V and 3 from J, leaving 11 bases between them. CDR3 sequence (DNA): TGTGCCATCGCTAGGTTAATCTACAATGAGCAGTTCTTC. It codes for CAIARLIYNEQFF.

The chain carries TRBV9 and TRBJ2-1; TRBD1 matches 7 bases. CDR1 SGDLS and CDR2 YYNGEE come from the germline V gene. The CDR3 consists of 15 residues. The ends lost 0 bases at V and 5 bases at J; junction bases unmatched: 5. The CDR3 loop is CASSVGGTVNNEQFF. The CDR3 nucleotides read TGTGCCAGCAGCGTAGGGGGGACAGTTAACAATGAGCAGTTCTTC.

The J gene is TRBJ2-7, the V gene TRBV7-2; 16 positions match TRBD2. J gave up 7 bases and V 0 bases, and 9 bases lay outside the gene matches. The V gene's germline CDR1 is SGHTA and CDR2 FQGNSA. The CDR3 contains 18 residues. CDR3 region: CASSLAGTSGRAGGEQYF. DNA for the CDR3: TGTGCCAGCAGCTTAGCAGGGACTAGCGGGAGGGCCGGAGGGGAGCAGTACTTC. The full variable domain, completed using reference TRBV7-2 and TRBJ2-7, is GAGVSQSPSNKVTEKGKDVELRCDPISGHTALYWYRQSLGQGLEFLIYFQGNSAPDKSGLPSDRFSAERTGGSVSTLTIQRTQQEDSAVYLCASSLAGTSGRAGGEQYFGPGTRLTVT.

The chain couples TRBV28 to TRBJ2-7, with 7 nucleotides matching TRBD1. The CDR3 extends over 14 amino acids. Trimming removed 8 bases from V and 0 bases from J; junction bases left unmatched: 7. The V gene's germline CDR1 is MDHEN and CDR2 SYDVKM. The CDR3 nucleotides read TGTGCCAGCGGTTCGGACAGGCTCTCCTACGAGCAGTACTTC. Translating it yields CASGSDRLSYEQYF.

In its sample, this clone was seen a few times. The V and J genes are TRBV9 and TRBJ1-5, with a weak D call TRBD1 (5 bases). The V gene lost 0 bases and the J gene lost 0 bases, with 10 bases spanning the gap. This CDR3 contains 16 residues. Germline V gives CDR1 SGDLS, CDR2 YYNGEE. The CDR3 loop is CASSVGGTDSNQPQHF. CDR3 coding DNA: TGTGCCAGCAGCGTAGGCGGGACGGATAGCAATCAGCCCCAGCATTTT.

The chain combines TRBV28 with TRBJ1-6, with 9 bases that match TRBD1. V shed 7 bases and J 4 bases; nucleotides not matched to a gene: 5. The germline CDR1 and CDR2 sequences are MDHEN and SYDVKM. CDR3 length: 15 residues. DNA for the CDR3: TGTGCCAGCAAACCCGGGACAGGGTATAATTCACCCCTCCACTTT. It yields the protein CASKPGTGYNSPLHF.

This chain uses TRBV30 with TRBJ1-2; D remains unclear. This CDR3 has 12 residues. Trimming took 4 bases from V and 2 from J, leaving 8 bases between them. Germline V gene data show CDR1 as GTSNPN and CDR2 as SVGIG (reference sequence). Here the CDR3 DNA reads TGTGCCTGGACAGGTACGAACTATGGCTACACCTTC. This codes for CAWTGTNYGYTF. The full variable domain, rest sourced from reference TRBV30 and TRBJ1-2, is SQTIHQWPATLVQPVGSPLSLECTVEGTSNPNLYWYRQAAGRGLQLLFYSVGIGQISSEVPQNLSASRPQDRQFILSSKKLLLSDSGFYLCAWTGTNYGYTFGSGTRLTVV.

This rearrangement joins TRBV6-2 or TRBV6-3 to TRBJ1-3; D uncertain. This CDR3 region has 15 residues. Deletions cut 0 bases from V and 0 bases from J, with 6 bases between. Germline V gives CDR1 MNHEY, CDR2 SVGEGT. CDR3 nucleotides: TGTGCCAGCAGTTACTCGCAGGTCTCTGGAAACACCATATATTTT. This codes for CASSYSQVSGNTIYF.